This T cell receptor (beta chain) was captured by sequencing in a study of blood T cells in healthy people across ages. To note about this clonotype: As yet, its antigen is unknown.

Study results and limitations: Because sorting was not performed, PBMCs prevented conclusive naive versus antigen-experienced comparison. Diversity figures derived from one million T cells were judged to underestimate the true value.

J gave up 1 base and V 0 bases, and 11 bases lay outside the gene matches. Germline lookup yields CDR1 DFQATT and CDR2 SNEGSKA (reference sequence). The CDR3 is made up of 17 amino acids. Primers used in a second PCR of about 6 to 11 cycles were a sample-barcoded 5' primer and a J-beta primer mix. TCRdb redid the calling of the 5' RACE reads with MiXCR, one entry per CDR3 protein. The data contain about a million distinct CDR3 sequences, 35% to 45% of them singletons. This receptor was taken from a young man in good health. Input material: blood. The chain recombines TRBV20-1 with TRBJ1-1, with 7 nucleotides matching TRBD1. In DNA form, the CDR3 reads TGCAGTGCTAGAGATGTGCAGGGGGGTTTTAAGAACACTGAAGCTTTCTTT. This sequence encodes CSARDVQGGFKNTEAFF.